The 7 T cell receptor beta chains below come from one sample, sequenced in a study of blood T cell repertoires in COVID-19. Assay used: immunoSEQ multiplex PCR; TCRdb lists only in-frame clones, some missing. The sample consists of 140,000 or so clones, under 85% of them appearing once. The source material was peripheral blood. The source is a man aged 50-60 years with active or convalescent COVID-19.

This clone was seen only a few times. V gene TRBV7-9 combines with J gene TRBJ2-7; 8 bases align to TRBD2. Unmatched junction bases numbered 16, after V lost 3 bases and J lost 3 bases. The CDR3 consists of 18 residues. Per germline, CDR1 SEHNR and CDR2 FQNEAQ (reference sequence). CDR3 coding DNA: TGTGCCAGCAGCTTGGCGGGGGGCCCTTCCGGGGTGGTCTACGAGCAGTACTTC. As protein: CASSLAGGPSGVVYEQYF.

This clone was observed a few times. V and J are TRBV2 and TRBJ2-3; maybe TRBD2 (5 bases). Germline V lookup: CDR1 SNHLY, CDR2 FYNNEI. The V end was cut by 9 bases, the J end by 0 bases, with 10 bases between. The CDR3 extends over 13 amino acids. The chain's CDR3 is CARSRESTDTQYF. CDR3 bases: TGTGCCAGGTCGAGGGAGAGCACAGATACGCAGTATTTT.

This clone has only a few counts. J is TRBJ1-4 and V is TRBV28, with D perhaps matching TRBD1 (6 bases). This CDR3 contains 17 residues. The germline gives CDR1 MDHEN, CDR2 SYDVKM. V was pared by 2 bases and J by 3 bases, with 16 bases between. As DNA, the CDR3 is TGTGCCAGCAGTTTACTCTACGACAGGCATTCTAATGAAAAACTGTTTTTT. Amino acids: CASSLLYDRHSNEKLFF. The full variable domain, in which reference TRBV28 and TRBJ1-4 provide the parts outside the CDR3, is DVKVTQSSRYLVKRTGEKVFLECVQDMDHENMFWYRQDPGLGLRLIYFSYDVKMKEKGDIPEGYSVSREKKERFSLILESASTNQTSMYLCASSLLYDRHSNEKLFFGSGTQLSVL.

The chain joins TRBV19 to TRBJ2-3; D might be TRBD1 (6 bases). CDR3 length equals 14 residues. Germline V gene data show CDR1 as LNHDA and CDR2 as SQIVND (reference sequence). Trimming removed 7 bases from V and 4 bases from J, with 15 bases in between. The CDR3 DNA sequence: TGTGCCAGTACGGACAGCAAGAGGTCAGATACGCAGTATTTT. Residues: CASTDSKRSDTQYF.

This chain links TRBV6-2 or TRBV6-3 with TRBJ1-5, with TRBD1 matching 8 bases. There are 14 residues in the CDR3. The germline gives CDR1 MNHEY, CDR2 SVGEGT. Trimming at V came to 2 bases and at J to 4 bases, leaving 1 base not matched to a gene. The CDR3 here is CASSYQGANQPQHF. CDR3 coding DNA: TGTGCCAGCAGTTACCAGGGGGCGAATCAGCCCCAGCATTTT.

This rearrangement joins TRBV19 to TRBJ1-6, with D possibly matching TRBD1 (6 bases). Germline V gene lookup returns CDR1 LNHDA and CDR2 SQIVND (reference sequence). Trimming took 0 bases from V and 4 from J, leaving 10 bases between them. The CDR3 has 16 amino acids. The CDR3 DNA follows: TGTGCCAGTAGTATAGATCGGACAGTATATAATTCACCCCTCCACTTT. As protein: CASSIDRTVYNSPLHF.

The chain links TRBV27 to TRBJ2-1; 8 bases map to TRBD1. The CDR3 consists of 14 residues. Germline V gene lookup returns CDR1 MNHEY and CDR2 SMNVEV (reference sequence). The J segment lost 8 bases and the V segment lost 2 bases, leaving 5 bases of the junction unmatched. CDR3 nucleotides: TGTGCCAGCAGTTTAGCAGGGGGCTGGTATGAGCAGTTCTTC. Protein product: CASSLAGGWYEQFF.